This T cell receptor beta chain was sequenced during a study of blood T cell repertoires in COVID-19. Across the whole study: COVID-19 samples from acute and convalescent phases originated in the United States, Italy and Spain. PBMCs, B-cell-depleted T cells, or T cells were the source of the cDNA or gDNA that made up the material.

The repertoire was sequenced with immunoSEQ multiplex PCR; TCRdb's copy has only in-frame clones and lacks some. The table lists 200,000 to 250,000 clones, less than 85% of them singletons. Remarks on this clone: A read error may explain this, as a much larger clone is one base away.

The origin of this receptor is a woman over 75 with acute or convalescent COVID-19. Material for sequencing was peripheral blood.

The CDR3 DNA reads as TGTGCCAGCAGCTTAGGCGGGAACACTGAAGCTTTCTTT. Translation: CASSLGGNTEAFF. The chain employs TRBV11-1 and TRBJ1-1; D ambiguous. The CDR3 contains 13 residues. Germline values: CDR1 SGHAT, CDR2 FQDESV (reference sequence). V dropped 1 base and J dropped 1 base, with 4 bases sitting between them.